This section outlines one TCR beta chain sequence together with its context. Its antigen is still unknown. The data belong to a study of cytomegalovirus exposure and HLA in healthy donors. Whole-study findings and limits: A later analysis, which compared TCR beta chains of equal frequency, found the HLA-associated ones more clonally expanded. A list of roughly 180 TCR beta chains associated with cytomegalovirus was given. CMV serostatus was the sole immune exposure data available. Earlier analysis looked at TCR beta V segments, and most were productive about 90% or about 30% of the time.

Germline V CDR1 and CDR2: MNHEY, SVGAGI. There are 14 residues in the CDR3. V was pared by 10 bases and J by 0 bases, with 13 bases between. A multiplex PCR was run with 60 Vbeta primers and 13 Jbeta primers. Profiled with immunoSEQ multiplex PCR; TCRdb holds only in-frame clones, not every one. This table holds some 90,000 clones, 82% found once. The sequence came from a man aged 50 to 59 in good health and CMV-seronegative. The source material was PBMCs. V and J are TRBV6-5 and TRBJ2-4, with D tentatively TRBD2 (6 bases). The CDR3 sequence is CATTGGVAKNIQYF. CDR3 nucleotide sequence: TGTGCCACCACCGGGGGAGTAGCCAAAAACATTCAGTACTTC.